The source of this T cell receptor (beta chain) is a study of CD8 T cells in ankylosing spondylitis. Many counts were recorded for this clonotype. The germline V gene encodes CDR1 MNHNY and CDR2 SVGAGI (reference sequence). This CDR3 spans 15 amino acids. Trimming stripped 4 bases from V and 0 bases from J, with 10 bases between. TCRdb analysed the 5' RACE reads with MiXCR anew, one entry per CDR3 protein. The sample carries approximately 25,000 distinct CDR3 sequences, less than 20% recorded once. V is TRBV6-6 and J is TRBJ1-5; no clear D. Specimen: blood. This clonotype originated in a male donor with ankylosing spondylitis or in good health (not recorded which). The chain's CDR3 is CASSSQTTSNQPQHF. CDR3 bases: TGTGCCAGCAGTTCACAGACCACTAGCAATCAGCCCCAGCATTTT.